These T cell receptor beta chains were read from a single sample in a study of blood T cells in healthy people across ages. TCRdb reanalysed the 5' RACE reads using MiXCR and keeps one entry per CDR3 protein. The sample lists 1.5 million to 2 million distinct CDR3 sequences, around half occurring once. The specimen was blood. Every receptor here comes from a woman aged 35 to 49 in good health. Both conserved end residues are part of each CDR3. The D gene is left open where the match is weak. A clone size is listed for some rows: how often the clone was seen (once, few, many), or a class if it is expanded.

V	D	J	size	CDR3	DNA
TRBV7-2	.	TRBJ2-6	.	CASIRGASGANVLTF	TGTGCCAGCATCCGAGGGGCCTCTGGGGCCAACGTCCTGACTTTC
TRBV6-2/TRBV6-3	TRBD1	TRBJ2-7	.	CASSYVGTGGFEQYF	TGTGCCAGCAGTTACGTGGGGACAGGAGGTTTCGAGCAGTACTTC
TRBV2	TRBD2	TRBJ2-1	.	CASHLSGGAAGDEQFF	TGTGCCAGCCACCTTAGCGGGGGGGCCGCCGGGGATGAGCAGTTCTTC
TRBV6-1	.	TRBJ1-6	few	CASRLSGSPLHF	TGTGCCAGCAGGTTATCGGGCTCACCCCTCCACTTT
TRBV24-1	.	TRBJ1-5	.	CATRESNQPQHF	TGTGCCACCAGGGAAAGCAATCAGCCCCAGCATTTT
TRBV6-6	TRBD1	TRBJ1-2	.	CASSTGQGTNYGYTF	TGTGCCAGCAGTACCGGACAGGGTACTAACTATGGCTACACCTTC
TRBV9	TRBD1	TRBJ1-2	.	CASSVNPLGTEYGYTF	TGTGCCAGCAGCGTAAACCCTTTAGGGACAGAGTATGGCTACACCTTC
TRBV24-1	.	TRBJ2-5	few	CATSEPSRYQETQYF	TGTGCCACCAGTGAGCCATCCAGGTACCAAGAGACCCAGTACTTC
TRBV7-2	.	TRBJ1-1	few	CASRYNSNTEAFF	TGTGCCAGCAGGTACAACTCGAACACTGAAGCTTTCTTT
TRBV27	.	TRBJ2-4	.	CASSFETELVAKNIQYF	TGTGCCAGCAGTTTCGAGACTGAGTTGGTAGCCAAAAACATTCAGTACTTC
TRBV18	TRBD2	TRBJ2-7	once	CASSPPPSGGANEQYF	TGTGCCAGCTCACCACCTCCTAGCGGGGGGGCCAATGAGCAGTACTTC
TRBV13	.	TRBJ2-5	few	CASSPRDWGPEGTQYF	TGTGCCAGCAGCCCCCGGGATTGGGGGCCGGAGGGGACCCAGTACTTC
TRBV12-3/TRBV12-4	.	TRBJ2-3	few	CASSPFTRGLQYF	TGTGCCAGCAGCCCCTTTACCAGGGGACTGCAGTATTTT
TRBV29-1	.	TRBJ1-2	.	CSSTRAVDYGYTF	TGCAGCTCGACCCGGGCGGTCGACTATGGCTACACCTTC
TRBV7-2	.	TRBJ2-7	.	CASSLYVEYEQYF	TGTGCCAGCAGCTTATACGTCGAGTACGAGCAGTACTTC
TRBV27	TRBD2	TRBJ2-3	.	CASSLYLPASGDTQYF	TGTGCCAGCAGTTTATACCTCCCGGCTAGCGGGGATACGCAGTATTTT
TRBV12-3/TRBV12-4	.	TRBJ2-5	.	CASSLGRGGPQETQYF	TGTGCCAGCAGTTTAGGCAGGGGGGGACCTCAAGAGACCCAGTACTTC
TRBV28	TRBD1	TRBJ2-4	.	CASSLLGQGLQYF	TGTGCCAGCAGTTTATTGGGACAGGGACTCCAGTACTTC
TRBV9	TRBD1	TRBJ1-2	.	CASSVGTGANYGYTF	TGTGCCAGCAGCGTTGGGACAGGAGCTAACTATGGCTACACCTTC
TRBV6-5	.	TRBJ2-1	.	CASSDSSANEQFF	TGTGCCAGCAGTGACTCCTCCGCCAATGAGCAGTTCTTC
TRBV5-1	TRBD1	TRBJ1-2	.	CASRVPGQNYGYTF	TGCGCCAGCAGAGTTCCGGGACAGAACTATGGCTACACCTTC
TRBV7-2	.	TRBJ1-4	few	CASSPGLRMEKLFF	TGTGCCAGCAGCCCAGGCCTCAGGATGGAAAAACTGTTTTTT
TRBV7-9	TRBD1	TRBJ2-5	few	CASSFGDRAFEEQYF	TGTGCCAGCAGCTTTGGGGACAGGGCTTTTGAGGAGCAGTACTTC
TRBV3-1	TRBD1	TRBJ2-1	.	CASSQAGTGGLEQFF	TGTGCCAGCAGCCAAGCCGGGACAGGGGGGCTGGAGCAGTTCTTC
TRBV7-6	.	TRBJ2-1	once	CASSSDIPQISGNEQFF	TGTGCCAGCAGCTCAGATATCCCGCAGATCTCCGGCAATGAGCAGTTCTTC
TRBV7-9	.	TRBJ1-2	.	CASSPKGRVYGYTF	TGTGCCAGCAGCCCCAAAGGCAGGGTCTATGGCTACACCTTC
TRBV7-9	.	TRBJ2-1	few	CASSLKDEQFF	TGTGCCAGCAGCTTAAAAGATGAGCAGTTCTTC
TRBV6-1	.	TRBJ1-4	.	CASNGAGNEEKLFF	TGTGCCAGCAACGGGGCGGGAAATGAAGAAAAACTGTTTTTT